These 22 T cell receptor beta chains were sequenced from one sample in a study of metastatic and nonmetastatic thyroid tumors. Through MiXCR, TCRdb re-clonotyped the PCR reads. The sample consists of 25,000 to 30,000 clones, around 15% of them appearing once. No treatment had been given to any patient before thyroid surgery. Sequencing was carried out using blood. These receptors were obtained from a male donor with papillary thyroid cancer or a benign thyroid nodule (not recorded which). Some clones in this sample may be carry-over from other donors' samples.

This clone was counted many times. Different DNA sequences within this sample yield the same CDR3. The rearrangement uses TRBV19 and TRBJ1-5; 8 nucleotides align to TRBD1. The germline V gene encodes CDR1 LNHDA and CDR2 SQIVND (reference sequence). V was pared by 6 bases and J by 3 bases, with 7 bases of the junction left unmatched. The CDR3 contains 15 residues. The CDR3 DNA follows: TGTGCCAGTAGACTGGACAGGGTAAACAATCAGCCCCAGCATTTT. It specifies CASRLDRVNNQPQHF.

Ten or more counts support this clone. The chain uses TRBV12-3 or TRBV12-4 and TRBJ2-3; D not certain. The CDR3 loop spans 13 amino acids. V shed 3 bases and J shed 2 bases, with 6 bases lying between them. The CDR3 here is CASSFDLTDTQYF. CDR3 nucleotide sequence: TGTGCCAGCAGTTTCGACCTCACAGATACGCAGTATTTT.

This clone was recorded at least ten times. V and J are TRBV2 and TRBJ2-2; 8 bases agree with TRBD2. The CDR3 sequence is 14 residues long. The V gene's germline CDR1 is SNHLY and CDR2 FYNNEI. With V trimmed by 6 bases and J by 5 bases, 5 bases remained unmatched. CDR3 residues: CASRPGLGTGELFF. CDR3 in DNA: TGTGCCAGCAGACCGGGACTAGGAACCGGGGAGCTGTTTTTT.

This clone has a count of ten or more. The CDR3 sequence is CSSGTSGDTQYF. Written as DNA, the CDR3 is TGCAGTAGCGGCACTTCCGGAGATACGCAGTATTTT. The J gene is TRBJ2-3, the V gene TRBV20-1; a possible D gene is TRBD2 (5 bases). The CDR3 contains 12 residues. V lost 8 bases, J lost 5 bases, and 14 bases lay in between. Germline loops: CDR1 DFQATT, CDR2 SNEGSKA (reference sequence).

This clone occurred many times. V and J are TRBV7-6 and TRBJ1-1; 7 bases are a match to TRBD1. J was trimmed by 7 bases and V by 4 bases; bases with no gene match: 12. From germline, CDR1 is SGHVS and CDR2 FNYEAQ. CDR3 length equals 15 residues. The CDR3 nucleotides read TGTGCCAGCAGCTCCCTCAGAGGGGGCTACGATGAAGCTTTCTTT. Encoded protein: CASSSLRGGYDEAFF.

The sample holds one count of this clone. The chain is built from TRBV30 and TRBJ1-2, with D maybe TRBD1 (5 bases). V lost 4 bases, J lost 7 bases, and 13 bases lay in between. This CDR3 comprises 12 residues. CDR1 and CDR2 (germline): GTSNPN, SVGIG (reference sequence). CDR3 loop: CAWTRDQSGYTF. CDR3 nucleotide sequence: TGTGCCTGGACCAGGGACCAGTCTGGCTACACCTTC.

The rearrangement joins TRBV30 to TRBJ1-2; D remains unclear. This CDR3 contains 16 residues. Germline CDR1 is GTSNPN and CDR2 is SVGIG (reference sequence). Trimming pared 1 base from V and 0 bases from J, leaving 15 bases between. This CDR3 reads CAWSEPYGTPNYGYTF. DNA for the CDR3: TGTGCCTGGAGTGAACCGTACGGCACCCCTAACTATGGCTACACCTTC. Complete variable domain (other parts from reference TRBV30 and TRBJ1-2): SQTIHQWPATLVQPVGSPLSLECTVEGTSNPNLYWYRQAAGRGLQLLFYSVGIGQISSEVPQNLSASRPQDRQFILSSKKLLLSDSGFYLCAWSEPYGTPNYGYTFGSGTRLTVV.

In this sample, this clone turned up many times. V gene TRBV27 combines with J gene TRBJ1-5, with unresolved D. Germline CDR1 reads MNHEY; CDR2 reads SMNVEV (reference sequence). The CDR3 length is 14 residues. Trimming pared 3 bases from V and 2 bases from J, leaving 8 bases between. The CDR3 loop is CASSFRGRNQPQHF. CDR3 coding DNA: TGTGCCAGCAGTTTTAGAGGTCGCAATCAGCCCCAGCATTTT.

This clone showed up many times. J is TRBJ1-4 and V is TRBV12-5, with D hard to call. Trimming pared 7 bases from V and 0 bases from J, leaving 9 bases between. The germline gives CDR1 LGHNT, CDR2 FRNRAP. The length of the CDR3 is 14 residues. The CDR3 region is CASAVDATNEKLFF. CDR3 coding DNA: TGTGCTAGTGCCGTAGACGCAACTAATGAAAAACTGTTTTTT.

This clone was recorded at least ten times. V gene TRBV12-3 or TRBV12-4 combines with J gene TRBJ2-7; 8 bases fit TRBD1. J gave up 3 bases and V 6 bases, and 7 bases lay outside the gene matches. The CDR3 loop spans 14 amino acids. The CDR3 loop reads CASRPTGDGYEQYF. CDR3 DNA: TGTGCCAGCAGGCCGACAGGGGATGGCTACGAGCAGTACTTC.

This clone was seen ten or more times. Other DNA sequences in the sample encode the same CDR3. The chain carries TRBV3-1 and TRBJ2-1; the D gene could be TRBD1 or TRBD2 (6 bases each). The CDR3 runs 14 residues. Trimming pared 9 bases from V and 0 bases from J, leaving 12 bases between. Germline CDR1 reads LGHDT; CDR2 reads YNNKEL (reference sequence). The CDR3 reads CASDGGSSYNEQFF. CDR3 DNA sequence: TGTGCCAGTGACGGGGGCAGCTCCTACAATGAGCAGTTCTTC.

Many counts were recorded for this clone. The chain uses TRBV29-1 and TRBJ1-1, with 7 bases matching TRBD1. V dropped 5 bases and J dropped 0; count of bases not matched to a gene: 15. The V gene's germline CDR1 is SQVTM and CDR2 ANQGSEA. The CDR3 is 17 amino acids. The CDR3: CSVSKLRTGKMNTEAFF. CDR3 DNA sequence: TGCAGCGTTTCTAAACTACGGACAGGTAAAATGAACACTGAAGCTTTCTTT.

By its share, this clone is medium-sized. The V gene is TRBV19, the J gene TRBJ2-7, with D unclear. V was clipped by 5 bases and J by 6 bases, with 8 bases between them. Germline V CDR1 and CDR2: LNHDA, SQIVND (reference sequence). The CDR3 loop spans 11 amino acids. CDR3 nucleotide sequence: TGTGCCAGTAGTTTAGGGCTCGAGCAGTACTTC. As protein: CASSLGLEQYF.

The chain uses TRBV3-1 and TRBJ1-2; TRBD1 agrees at 9 bases. V was pared by 1 base and J by 4 bases, with 7 bases of the junction left unmatched. Germline V gene sequence: CDR1 LGHDT, CDR2 YNNKEL (reference sequence). The CDR3 consists of 16 residues. CDR3 DNA: TGTGCCAGCAGCCAAGTTGGGACAGGGTTGGGCTATGGCTACACCTTC. This sequence encodes CASSQVGTGLGYGYTF.

This clone was counted many times. V gene TRBV27 combines with J gene TRBJ2-7; D is uncertain. CDR1 is MNHEY, CDR2 SMNVEV, per germline (reference sequence). V gave up 1 base and J gave up 3 bases, with 7 bases separating them. This CDR3 comprises 13 residues. The CDR3 protein is CASSLLRGYEQYF. CDR3 nucleotide sequence: TGTGCCAGCAGTTTATTGAGAGGCTACGAGCAGTACTTC.

In this sample, this clone turned up many times. The chain couples TRBV5-5 to TRBJ1-2; unclear D gene. The ends were cut back, 2 bases at V and 3 bases at J, with 14 bases in the middle. The CDR3 totals 15 residues. The germline V gene has CDR1 SGHKS and CDR2 YYEKEE (reference sequence). The CDR3 nucleotides are TGTGCCAGCAGCTTAGGACCCCAAACTTACTATGGCTACACCTTC. Amino acid sequence: CASSLGPQTYYGYTF.

This clone showed up many times. The V call is TRBV10-3, the J call TRBJ1-3; maybe TRBD1 (5 bases). The germline V and J ends were trimmed by 7 bases and 0 bases, with 13 bases remaining between them. The CDR3 loop spans 15 amino acids. Germline values: CDR1 ENHRY, CDR2 SYGVKD. Written as DNA, the CDR3 is TGTGCCATCAAATCGGCGGGGGGCTCTGGAAACACCATATATTTT. It specifies CAIKSAGGSGNTIYF.

Points on this clone: One junction end disagrees with the germline gene, perhaps due to a read error. The DNA for the CDR3 is TGTGCCAGCAGCCAAGATTCTGGTGCCAACTTCCTGACTTTC. Amino acids: CASSQDSGANFLTF. The chain uses TRBV4-2 and TRBJ2-6; D unclear. The CDR3 consists of 14 residues. Germline V lookup: CDR1 LGHNA, CDR2 YNFKEQ.

To note about this clone: A read error may explain this, as a much larger clone is one base away. Different DNA sequences within this sample yield the same CDR3. This chain uses TRBV5-4 with TRBJ1-2, with D possibly being TRBD1 (5 bases). Trimming removed 4 bases from V and 1 base from J, with 14 bases in between. The CDR3 has 15 amino acids. From germline, CDR1 is SGHNT and CDR2 YYREEE (reference sequence). CDR3 nucleotide sequence: TGTGCCAGCAGCCACGGTGGGACGGATAACTATGGCTACACCTTC. Translating gives CASSHGGTDNYGYTF.

This clone was seen repeatedly, ten times or more. The chain carries TRBV5-1 and TRBJ1-4, with TRBD1 as a possible D gene (6 bases). Trimming removed 3 bases at V and 5 bases at J, with 11 bases between. Per the germline V gene, CDR1 is SGHRS and CDR2 is YFSETQ. The CDR3 has 14 residues. The CDR3 nucleotides read TGCGCCAGCAGCTGGGACATTCCGAATGAAAAACTGTTTTTT. This translates into CASSWDIPNEKLFF.

About this clone: The junction departs from germline at one end; a sequencing error may be responsible. The CDR3 sequence: CASSLTNTSEPYF. The CDR3 coding sequence is TGTGCCAGCAGCTTAACGAACACATCCGAGCCGTACTTC. The genes are TRBV7-2 and TRBJ2-7; D is unresolved. The CDR3 has 13 amino acids. The germline V gene encodes CDR1 SGHTA and CDR2 FQGNSA.

This clone was seen repeatedly, ten times or more. CDR3 sequence: CASSVGEGEQYF. DNA for the CDR3: TGTGCCAGCAGTGTGGGGGAGGGCGAGCAGTACTTC. The chain recombines TRBV6-1 with TRBJ2-7; 7 positions agree with TRBD2. V shed 4 bases, J shed 6 bases, and the junction held 3 bases outside the gene matches. This CDR3 contains 12 residues. Germline CDR1 is MNHNS and CDR2 is SASEGT.